This is a list of T cell receptor beta chains from one sample in a study of T cell repertoires in cytomegalovirus infection. In TCRdb, the reads were re-called with MiXCR into one record per CDR3 protein. Of about 250,000 distinct CDR3 sequences listed, 6.5% were seen once; the top ten hold around 6.9%. The source material was PBMCs. Every receptor here comes from a human donor in good health (CMV status not recorded). Some clones in this sample may be carry-over from other donors' samples. Each CDR3 is given with its conserved first and last residue. D genes are given only for firm matches. Clone size is given for some rows only: seen once, a few or many times, or a class if the clone is expanded.

D gene | J gene | clone size | V gene | CDR3 DNA | CDR3 protein
. | TRBJ1-4 | many | TRBV10-3 | TGTGCCATCAGTGAGCGCGGGACTAATGAAAAACTGTTTTTT | CAISERGTNEKLFF
. | TRBJ1-6 | many | TRBV12-3/TRBV12-4 | TGTGCCAGCAGTTTTAACAGGGCCACTTCACCCCTCCACTTT | CASSFNRATSPLHF
. | TRBJ1-1 | . | TRBV29-1 | TGCAGCGTTGTTCGGGGCCTGAACACTGAAGCTTTCTTT | CSVVRGLNTEAFF
. | TRBJ1-1 | few | TRBV28 | TGTGCCAGCAGTTCCCCGGAAGACTACTACACTGAAGCTTTCTTT | CASSSPEDYYTEAFF
TRBD2 | TRBJ2-2 | many | TRBV7-2 | TGTGCCAGCAGACCCGCGGGGGGGCCTACCGGGGAGCTGTTTTTT | CASRPAGGPTGELFF
TRBD1 | TRBJ2-3 | . | TRBV7-9 | TGTGCCAGCAGCACGGGACAGGGGAGCACAGATACGCAGTATTTT | CASSTGQGSTDTQYF
. | TRBJ2-1 | many | TRBV7-6 | TGTGCCAGCAGCAGGGGCGGCGAATACAATGAGCAGTTCTTC | CASSRGGEYNEQFF
. | TRBJ2-5 | many | TRBV5-1 | TGCGCCAGCAGCAGACAGGGAGGAGAGACCCAGTACTTC | CASSRQGGETQYF
. | TRBJ2-3 | many | TRBV7-2 | TGTGCCAGCAGCCCTCGGGGGGCTAGCACAGATACGCAGTATTTT | CASSPRGASTDTQYF
TRBD1 | TRBJ1-6 | many | TRBV28 | TGTGCCAGCAGTATCCCGACAGGGGACGATTCACCCCTCCACTTT | CASSIPTGDDSPLHF
TRBD2 | TRBJ2-1 | many | TRBV20-1 | TGCAGTGCTAGTGGCTCTGAGCGGGGGGCCTACAATGAGCAGTTCTTC | CSASGSERGAYNEQFF
. | TRBJ2-4 | many | TRBV7-2 | TGTGCCAGCAGCTCGGGACCGGACCGGGCCAAAAACATTCAGTACTTC | CASSSGPDRAKNIQYF
. | TRBJ2-1 | many | TRBV15 | TGTGCCACCAGCAGAGATGAGAACAATGAGCAGTTCTTC | CATSRDENNEQFF
. | TRBJ1-1 | . | TRBV28 | . | CASSFDLPGGFSLDTEAFF
TRBD2 | TRBJ2-1 | . | TRBV14 | TGTGCCAGCAGCCAAGAGGGGTCGGGGGGAGACAATGAGCAGTTCTTC | CASSQEGSGGDNEQFF
. | TRBJ1-5 | many | TRBV18 | TGTGCCAGCTCACCAAGGATGGATCAGCCCCAGCATTTT | CASSPRMDQPQHF
. | TRBJ1-1 | many | TRBV29-1 | TGCAGCTACATGAACACTGAAGCTTTCTTT | CSYMNTEAFF
TRBD1 | TRBJ1-2 | many | TRBV7-2 | TGTGCCAGCAGCTGGGACAGGGGGTATGGCTACACCTTC | CASSWDRGYGYTF
TRBD2 | TRBJ2-5 | . | TRBV20-1 | TGCAGTGCTAATAGCGGGGGGCGAGAGACCCAGTACTTC | CSANSGGRETQYF
. | TRBJ1-4 | few | TRBV19 | TGTGCCACCCAGGAGGGGGTCGTCGGAAAACTGTTTTTT | CATQEGVVGKLFF
. | TRBJ1-1 | many | TRBV7-2 | TGTGCCAGCAGCTTAGATACCCCTCGAGCTTTCTTT | CASSLDTPRAFF
. | TRBJ1-2 | many | TRBV7-6 | TGTGCCAGCAGCCTCTCGGGCCCTGAAAAGGGCTACACCTTC | CASSLSGPEKGYTF
. | TRBJ1-1 | . | TRBV6-5 | TGTGCCAGCAGGAAAGACGGGTCTGAAGCTTTCTTT | CASRKDGSEAFF
. | TRBJ2-2 | . | TRBV7-2 | TGTGCCAGCAGCCCCACGCTAGCGACCGCGAACACCGGGGAGCTGTTTTTT | CASSPTLATANTGELFF
TRBD1 | TRBJ2-5 | . | TRBV20-1 | TGCAGTGCCGTCGGGACAGTCCAAGAGACCCAGTACTTC | CSAVGTVQETQYF
TRBD1 | TRBJ2-7 | many | TRBV20-1 | TGCAGTGCAGGACAGGGGACTCTAACCTACGAGCAGTACTTC | CSAGQGTLTYEQYF
. | TRBJ1-1 | many | TRBV15 | TGTGCCACCAGCAGTAGACTGGGACTGATCCTCACTGAAGCTTTCTTT | CATSSRLGLILTEAFF
. | TRBJ2-2 | many | TRBV5-1 | TGCGCCAGCAGACGCCAGCAGAACACCGGGGAGCTGTTTTTT | CASRRQQNTGELFF
TRBD1 | TRBJ1-5 | . | TRBV4-1 | TGCGCCAGCAGCCAAGAGGGACAGGGACTCCAGCCCCAGCATTTT | CASSQEGQGLQPQHF
. | TRBJ2-1 | many | TRBV7-2 | TGTGCCAGCAGCTTTAGGGGAAACAATGAGCAGTTCTTC | CASSFRGNNEQFF
. | TRBJ1-5 | many | TRBV6-2/TRBV6-3 | TGTGCCAGCCGTACGACCGGCAATCAGCCCCAGCATTTT | CASRTTGNQPQHF
. | TRBJ1-1 | many | TRBV25-1 | TGTGCCAGCAGTAGGGGGGCAGGGCGGACTGAAGCTTTCTTT | CASSRGAGRTEAFF
. | TRBJ1-6 | once | TRBV7-2 | TGTGCCAGCAGCGCTCAGGGTGAGGGATCACCCCTCCACTTT | CASSAQGEGSPLHF
TRBD2 | TRBJ2-1 | many | TRBV7-2 | TGTGCCAGCAACTCAAAGCGGGGGGGGCACAATGAGCAGTTCTTC | CASNSKRGGHNEQFF
. | TRBJ2-3 | few | TRBV20-1 | TGCAGTGCTAGAGATCCCCAGTCCACAGATACGCAGTATTTT | CSARDPQSTDTQYF
TRBD1 | TRBJ1-1 | many | TRBV29-1 | TGCAGCGTTGGGAAGGGACAGGGGCTAAAGGAAGCTTTCTTT | CSVGKGQGLKEAFF
. | TRBJ2-5 | many | TRBV20-1 | TGCAGTGCGATTGCAAGAGGTGGCCAAGAGACCCAGTACTTC | CSAIARGGQETQYF
TRBD2 | TRBJ2-1 | few | TRBV29-1 | TGCAGCGTTGACGGTGCGGGGGGGTATAATGAGCAGTTCTTC | CSVDGAGGYNEQFF
. | TRBJ2-3 | many | TRBV7-2 | TGTGCCAGCAGCCGTCAGGGGTTGCAGTATTTT | CASSRQGLQYF
. | TRBJ2-1 | few | TRBV28 | TGTGCCAGCAGTTCTAGTGCTAGCTCCTACAATGAGCAGTTCTTC | CASSSSASSYNEQFF
. | TRBJ1-1 | few | TRBV24-1 | TGTGCCACCAGTGACCCGAGGGGCAGGGGACACACTGAAGCTTTCTTT | CATSDPRGRGHTEAFF
. | TRBJ2-7 | many | TRBV5-1 | TGCGCCAGCAGCTTGGAGGGAGAGCAGTACTTC | CASSLEGEQYF
TRBD1 | TRBJ2-5 | . | TRBV20-1 | TGCAGTGCTCTTGGACAGGCGGTGGAGACCCAGTACTTC | CSALGQAVETQYF
TRBD2 | TRBJ2-3 | many | TRBV9 | TGTGCCAGCAGCGTGGGGGGGGAAGATACGCAGTATTTT | CASSVGGEDTQYF
. | TRBJ1-1 | . | TRBV12-3/TRBV12-4 | TGTGCCAGCAGTTTCGGGCAGGGCCGTGACACTGAAGCTTTCTTT | CASSFGQGRDTEAFF
. | TRBJ2-1 | few | TRBV20-1 | TGCAGTGCTACCAGGGGGGGGAATGAGCAGTTCTTC | CSATRGGNEQFF
TRBD1 | TRBJ1-1 | many | TRBV20-1 | TGCAGTGCTAGAGATCAGAATCGGGACAGGAGGTGGAACACTGAAGCTTTCTTT | CSARDQNRDRRWNTEAFF
. | TRBJ1-6 | many | TRBV6-4 | TGTGCCAGAAGGCCGGCGAATTCACCCCTCCACTTT | CARRPANSPLHF
. | TRBJ2-7 | many | TRBV29-1 | TGCAGCGTTGGCGGTCGATCCTACGAGCAGTACTTC | CSVGGRSYEQYF
TRBD1 | TRBJ2-5 | many | TRBV5-6 | TGTGCCAGCAGCTTCACAGGGGGCGCTGAGGAGACCCAGTACTTC | CASSFTGGAEETQYF
TRBD1 | TRBJ2-4 | many | TRBV6-5 | TGTGCCAGCACCCGGGGGACAGGATACATTCAGTACTTC | CASTRGTGYIQYF
. | TRBJ2-5 | once | TRBV20-1 | TGCAGAGTCCGGGACTACCAAGAGACCCAGTACTTC | CRVRDYQETQYF
TRBD2 | TRBJ2-1 | few | TRBV12-3/TRBV12-4 | TGTGCCAGCAGCCGACTAGCGGGGGCCCCCTACAATGAGCAGTTCTTC | CASSRLAGAPYNEQFF
. | TRBJ2-2 | . | TRBV20-1 | TGCAGTGCTAGATTGGCGAACACCGGGGAGCTGTTTTTT | CSARLANTGELFF